A single T cell receptor beta chain is shown here with its context. Its antigen is still unknown. cDNA libraries of TCR beta carried unique molecular identifiers. cDNA molecules numbering roughly 0.5 million came from around 1 to 10 million T cells. Each CDR3 protein gets one entry after TCRdb re-called the PCR reads with MiXCR. The sample holds roughly 800,000 distinct CDR3 sequences, roughly 58% seen once. The data were obtained in a study of post-analysis software for immune sequencing data. Study background: Disease courses included relapsing-remitting, secondary progressive and progressive-relapsing multiple sclerosis. Study results and limitations: Patients with multiple sclerosis recorded significantly lower normalized Chao1 diversity than controls, the study found. Among four to six TRBV segments more frequent in patients than controls were TRBV5-6, TRBV5-1 and TRBV20-1. With F measure, samples from one preparation batch clustered together strongly.

There are 16 residues in the CDR3. CDR1 and CDR2 (germline): SGHTA, FQGTGA. J gave up 4 bases and V 5 bases, and 9 bases lay outside the gene matches. The sample was blood. The rearrangement links TRBV7-3 to TRBJ2-1, with TRBD2 matching 9 bases. The TCR originated in a girl between 10 and 17 years old with multiple sclerosis. The CDR3 DNA is TGTGCCAGCAGCCACGGGGCTAGCGGGGTATACAATGAGCAGTTCTTC. It specifies CASSHGASGVYNEQFF.